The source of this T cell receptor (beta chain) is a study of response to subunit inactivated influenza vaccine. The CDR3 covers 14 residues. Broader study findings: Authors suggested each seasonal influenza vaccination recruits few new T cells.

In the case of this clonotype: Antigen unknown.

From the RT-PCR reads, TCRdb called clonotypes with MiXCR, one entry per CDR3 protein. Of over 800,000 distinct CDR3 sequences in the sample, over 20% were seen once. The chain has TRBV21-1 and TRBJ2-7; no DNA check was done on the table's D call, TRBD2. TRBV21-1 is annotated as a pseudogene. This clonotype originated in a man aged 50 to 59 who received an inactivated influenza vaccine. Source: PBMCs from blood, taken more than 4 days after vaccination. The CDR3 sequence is CVSSKEEGSYEQYF. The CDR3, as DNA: TGTGTCAGCAGCAAGGAGGAGGGGAGCTACGAGCAGTACTTC.